These 22 T cell receptor beta chains originate from one sample sequenced in a study of T cell responses to AZD1222 COVID-19 vaccine. Sequencing was performed with immunoSEQ multiplex PCR; in TCRdb, only in-frame clones are kept and a portion is missing. This table holds 130,000 or so clones, approximately 93% found once. The source was peripheral blood, collected on day 0 of AZD1222 vaccination. Every receptor here comes from an adult in good health.

V usage is TRBV24-1 and J usage is TRBJ2-1; D may correspond to TRBD1 or TRBD2 (5 bases each). CDR3 length: 15 residues. Germline V gene sequence: CDR1 KGHDR, CDR2 SFDVKD. Deletions cut 4 bases from V and 12 bases from J, with 21 bases between. CDR3 coding DNA: TGTGCCACCAGTGACGGGGCCTCCGGAGAGGGAGCGCAGTTCTTC. Its translation is CATSDGASGEGAQFF.

This clone was seen a handful of times. The gene calls are TRBV21-1 and TRBJ2-1; the D call in the table, TRBD2, was not verified against the DNA. TRBV21-1 is a documented pseudogene. The CDR3 is made up of 10 amino acids. The CDR3 loop is CASSKWTKFF. The CDR3 region has the DNA TGTGCCAGCAGCAAGTGGACTAAGTTCTTC.

The gene calls are TRBV2 and TRBJ2-5, with D possibly matching TRBD1 (5 bases). Germline V gene sequence: CDR1 SNHLY, CDR2 FYNNEI. V was cut by 9 bases and J by 5 bases, with 22 bases left in between. CDR3 length: 15 amino acids. CDR3 nucleotides: TGTGCCAGGGGCGGCAGGGCCCTTGAAGGGGAGACCCAGTACTTC. This codes for CARGGRALEGETQYF.

The table lists this clone with a count of one. Other DNA variants within this sample encode the same CDR3. CDR3 loop: CASSIGPVNTEAFF. CDR3 coding DNA: TGTGCCAGTAGTATAGGTCCGGTGAACACTGAAGCTTTCTTT. This chain uses TRBV19 with TRBJ1-1; D gene unclear. CDR3 size: 14 residues. V dropped 1 base and J dropped 0 bases, with 6 bases sitting between them. CDR1 and CDR2 (germline): LNHDA, SQIVND (reference sequence).

This clone was found once. The rearrangement uses TRBV11-2 and TRBJ2-1; no reliable D call. Germline V lookup: CDR1 SGHAT, CDR2 FQNNGV. Trimming stripped 1 base from V and 7 bases from J, with 8 bases between. The CDR3 spans 13 residues. The CDR3 DNA is TGTGCCAGCAGCTTAGCATCTCGGAATGAGCAGTTCTTC. It codes for CASSLASRNEQFF.

This rearrangement joins TRBV5-1 to TRBJ2-3; TRBD2 might be the D (6 bases). From germline, CDR1 is SGHRS and CDR2 YFSETQ. The V end was cut by 4 bases, the J end by 2 bases, with 11 bases between. This CDR3 comprises 14 residues. In DNA form, the CDR3 reads TGCGCCAGCAGCCCTTGGGGACTCACAGATACGCAGTATTTT. Residues: CASSPWGLTDTQYF.

CDR3 amino acids: CASSYAPNTGELFF. The DNA for the CDR3 is TGCGCCAGCAGCTACGCCCCGAACACCGGGGAGCTGTTTTTT. This rearrangement joins TRBV5-1 to TRBJ2-2, with unresolved D. Germline CDR1 reads SGHRS; CDR2 reads YFSETQ. The CDR3 runs to 14 residues. Trimming removed 3 bases from V and 0 bases from J, with 6 bases in between.

The chain links TRBV18 to TRBJ1-2, with D perhaps matching TRBD1 (5 bases). V was pared by 2 bases and J by 2 bases, with 9 bases between. The CDR3 length is 14 residues. The germline V gene has CDR1 KGHSH and CDR2 LQKENI. The CDR3 DNA follows: TGTGCCAGCTCACCAGGGGCGGTGAACTATGGCTACACCTTC. It encodes CASSPGAVNYGYTF.

This sequence joins TRBV28 and TRBJ1-3, with unresolved D. Germline CDR1 is MDHEN and CDR2 is SYDVKM. This CDR3 comprises 19 residues. Deletions cut 5 bases from V and 0 bases from J, with 23 bases between. The CDR3 nucleotides read TGTGCCAGCAGTCCTGGCCCCGGGAACCGACCCCTCTCTGGAAACACCATATATTTT. Protein: CASSPGPGNRPLSGNTIYF.

The J gene is TRBJ2-1, the V gene TRBV6-4, with D perhaps given as TRBD1 or TRBD2 (6 bases each). Per germline, CDR1 MRHNA and CDR2 SNTAGT. CDR3 length equals 16 residues. The ends were cut back, 9 bases at V and 5 bases at J, with 23 bases in the middle. The CDR3 sequence is CAREGGLGTAHNEQFF. The CDR3 DNA sequence: TGTGCCAGGGAAGGGGGACTCGGAACGGCCCACAATGAGCAGTTCTTC.

This clone was detected only once. V and J are TRBV18 and TRBJ1-6; a weak D match, TRBD1 (5 bases). This CDR3 is built from 17 residues. V lost 5 bases and J lost 11, with 25 bases in between. In germline, CDR1 is KGHSH, CDR2 LQKENI. The CDR3 spells CASSSMRAGTSEAPLHF. In DNA form, the CDR3 reads TGTGCCAGCTCATCCATGAGAGCCGGGACGTCGGAAGCACCCCTCCACTTT.

The V call is TRBV6-1, the J call TRBJ1-2, with TRBD1 as a possible D gene (5 bases). The germline CDR1 and CDR2 sequences are MNHNS and SASEGT. The germline V and J ends were trimmed by 1 base and 8 bases, with 14 bases remaining between them. The CDR3 contains 14 residues. CDR3 DNA sequence: TGTGCCAGCAGTGAAGGGGAGGGGCGCAGGGGCTACACCTTC. It is translated as CASSEGEGRRGYTF.

V and J are TRBV11-3 and TRBJ2-7; the D is unclear. Between the trimmed V and J ends, which lost 2 bases and 3 bases, there was a span of 14 bases. This CDR3 contains 15 residues. Germline V CDR1 and CDR2: SGHNT, YENEEA. The chain's CDR3 is CASSLHPTGGYEQYF. The CDR3 DNA reads TGTGCCAGCAGCTTACACCCGACTGGTGGCTACGAGCAGTACTTC.

The genes are TRBV27 and TRBJ2-2; TRBD2 is a possible D gene (6 bases). The germline gives CDR1 MNHEY, CDR2 SMNVEV (reference sequence). The CDR3 covers 16 residues. The V gene lost 4 bases and the J gene lost 2 bases, with 14 bases spanning the gap. In DNA form, the CDR3 reads TGTGCCAGCAGTTCCGCCGGGACTTATAACACCGGGGAGCTGTTTTTT. Protein: CASSSAGTYNTGELFF.

This clone was found once. The V and J genes are TRBV7-8 and TRBJ2-7, with 14 bases aligning to TRBD2. The germline gives CDR1 SGHVS, CDR2 FQNEAQ. This CDR3 has 15 amino acids. V lost 0 bases, J lost 6 bases, and 1 base stayed unmatched. This CDR3 is CASSLAGLAGVEQYF. The CDR3 DNA is TGTGCCAGCAGCTTAGCGGGACTAGCGGGAGTCGAGCAGTACTTC.

The chain uses TRBV9 and TRBJ2-3, with D maybe TRBD2 (5 bases). Trimming removed 7 bases at V and 0 bases at J, with 18 bases between. Germline CDR1 is SGDLS and CDR2 is YYNGEE. The CDR3 length is 16 residues. DNA for the CDR3: TGTGCCAGCCAAACTGGCGGAGGTACTAGCACAGATACGCAGTATTTT. This codes for CASQTGGGTSTDTQYF.

The CDR3 reads CASSIRGGGEKLFF. In DNA, the CDR3 is TGTGCCAGTAGTATAAGAGGGGGCGGTGAAAAACTGTTTTTT. V gene TRBV19 combines with J gene TRBJ1-4; 7 bases map to TRBD1. The trim removed 2 bases at V and 7 bases at J, leaving 4 bases unmatched. Per the germline V gene, CDR1 is LNHDA and CDR2 is SQIVND (reference sequence). The CDR3 consists of 14 residues.

The chain links TRBV28 to TRBJ1-6, with D tentatively TRBD1 (5 bases). V was clipped by 6 bases and J by 3 bases, with 15 bases between them. This CDR3 comprises 16 residues. Germline CDR1 and CDR2: MDHEN and SYDVKM. CDR3 residues: CASRAGGGFYNSPLHF. CDR3 in DNA: TGTGCCAGCAGGGCCGGTGGGGGTTTCTATAATTCACCCCTCCACTTT.

V and J are TRBV7-8 and TRBJ1-3; 7 positions match TRBD1. V lost 6 bases, J lost 3 bases, and 5 bases stayed unmatched. The length of the CDR3 is 14 residues. CDR1 and CDR2 from the germline V gene are SGHVS and FQNEAQ. The CDR3, as DNA: TGTGCCAGCAGTCTGACAGGGAATGGAAACACCATATATTTT. Its protein is CASSLTGNGNTIYF.

V gene TRBV6-5 combines with J gene TRBJ2-7, with 7 bases matching TRBD2. The CDR3 has 14 amino acids. J gave up 2 bases and V 6 bases, and 7 bases lay outside the gene matches. The germline V gene has CDR1 MNHEY and CDR2 SVGAGI. CDR3 loop: CASRRLGLAYEQYF. The CDR3 DNA reads as TGTGCCAGCAGGCGACTAGGACTAGCCTACGAGCAGTACTTC.

The chain combines TRBV5-1 with TRBJ2-2; D gene uncertain. Trimming removed 0 bases at V and 1 base at J, with 4 bases between. Germline loops: CDR1 SGHRS, CDR2 YFSETQ. This CDR3 has 14 amino acids. The CDR3 DNA is TGCGCCAGCAGCTTGGCCGGGAACACCGGGGAGCTGTTTTTT. Protein sequence: CASSLAGNTGELFF.

This chain joins TRBV7-2 and TRBJ2-4; D is unresolved. V was shortened by 2 bases and J by 6 bases, with 14 bases between the two germline ends. The germline V gene encodes CDR1 SGHTA and CDR2 FQGNSA. The CDR3 totals 15 residues. For the CDR3, the DNA is TGTGCCAGCAGCTTATTTGAGGTTTACCCAAACATTCAGTACTTC. It translates to CASSLFEVYPNIQYF.